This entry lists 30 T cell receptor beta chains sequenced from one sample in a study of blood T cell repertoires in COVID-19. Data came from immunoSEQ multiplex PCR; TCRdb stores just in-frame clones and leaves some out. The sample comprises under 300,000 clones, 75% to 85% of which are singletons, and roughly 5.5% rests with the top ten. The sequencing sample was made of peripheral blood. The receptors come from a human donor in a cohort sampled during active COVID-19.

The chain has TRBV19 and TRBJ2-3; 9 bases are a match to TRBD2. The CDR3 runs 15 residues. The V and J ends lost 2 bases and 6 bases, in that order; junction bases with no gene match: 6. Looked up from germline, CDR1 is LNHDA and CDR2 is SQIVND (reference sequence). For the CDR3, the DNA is TGTGCCAGTAGTATAAGTGCGGGGGGGCCCGATACGCAGTATTTT. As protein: CASSISAGGPDTQYF. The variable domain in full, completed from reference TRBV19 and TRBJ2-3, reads DGGITQSPKYLFRKEGQNVTLSCEQNLNHDAMYWYRQDPGQGLRLIYYSQIVNDFQKGDIAEGYSVSREKKESFPLTVTSAQKNPTAFYLCASSISAGGPDTQYFGPGTRLTVL.

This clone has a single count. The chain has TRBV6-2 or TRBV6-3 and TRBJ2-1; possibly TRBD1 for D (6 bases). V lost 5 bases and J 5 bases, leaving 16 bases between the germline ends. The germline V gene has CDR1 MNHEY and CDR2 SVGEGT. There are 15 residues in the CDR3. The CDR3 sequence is CASSDHRDTHNEQFF. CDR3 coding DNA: TGTGCCAGCAGTGACCATCGGGACACCCACAATGAGCAGTTCTTC.

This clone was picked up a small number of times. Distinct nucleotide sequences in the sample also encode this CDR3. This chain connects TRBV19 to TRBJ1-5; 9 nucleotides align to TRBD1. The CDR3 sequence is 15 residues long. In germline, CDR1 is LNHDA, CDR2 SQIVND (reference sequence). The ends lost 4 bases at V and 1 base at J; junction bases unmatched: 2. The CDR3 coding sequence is TGTGCCAGTAGTACGACAGGGGGGAGCAATCAGCCCCAGCATTTT. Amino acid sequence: CASSTTGGSNQPQHF.

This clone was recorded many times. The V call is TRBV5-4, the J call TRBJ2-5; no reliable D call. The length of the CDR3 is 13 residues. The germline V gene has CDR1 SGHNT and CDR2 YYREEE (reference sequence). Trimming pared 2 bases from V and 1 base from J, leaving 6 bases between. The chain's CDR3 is CASSFNIQETQYF. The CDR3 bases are TGTGCCAGCAGCTTTAATATCCAAGAGACCCAGTACTTC.

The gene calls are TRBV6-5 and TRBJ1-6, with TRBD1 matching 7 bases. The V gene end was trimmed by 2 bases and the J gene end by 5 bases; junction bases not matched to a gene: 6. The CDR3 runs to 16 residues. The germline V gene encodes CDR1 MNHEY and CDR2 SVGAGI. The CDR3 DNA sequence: TGTGCCAGCAGTTACCCACAGGGGCGGAATAATTCACCCCTCCACTTT. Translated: CASSYPQGRNNSPLHF.

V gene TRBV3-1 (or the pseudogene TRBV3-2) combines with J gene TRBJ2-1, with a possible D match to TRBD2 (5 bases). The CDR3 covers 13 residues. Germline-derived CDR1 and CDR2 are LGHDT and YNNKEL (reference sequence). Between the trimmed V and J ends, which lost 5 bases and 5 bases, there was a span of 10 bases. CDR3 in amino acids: CASSVTRNNEQFF. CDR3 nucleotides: TGTGCCAGCAGCGTTACTAGAAACAATGAGCAGTTCTTC.

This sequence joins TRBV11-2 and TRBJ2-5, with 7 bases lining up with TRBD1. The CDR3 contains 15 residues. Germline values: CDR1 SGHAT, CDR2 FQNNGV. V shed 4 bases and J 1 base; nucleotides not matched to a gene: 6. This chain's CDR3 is CASSSKGTAQETQYF. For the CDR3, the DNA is TGTGCCAGCAGCTCGAAAGGGACAGCCCAAGAGACCCAGTACTTC.

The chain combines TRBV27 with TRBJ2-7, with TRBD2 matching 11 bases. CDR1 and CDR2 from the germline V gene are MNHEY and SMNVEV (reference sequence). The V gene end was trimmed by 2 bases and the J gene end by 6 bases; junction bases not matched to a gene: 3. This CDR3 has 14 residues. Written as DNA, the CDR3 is TGTGCCAGCAGTTTAGGGACTAGCGGTCTCGAGCAGTACTTC. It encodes CASSLGTSGLEQYF.

The CDR3 DNA reads TGTGCCAGCAGCGTCAGACTTGGAACCGGGGAGCTGTTTTTT. Translated, it gives CASSVRLGTGELFF. The gene calls are TRBV9 and TRBJ2-2, with unresolved D. From germline, CDR1 is SGDLS and CDR2 YYNGEE. V lost 2 bases to trimming and J lost 5 bases, with 10 bases between them. The CDR3 sequence is 14 residues long. The variable domain in full, with the rest retrieved from reference TRBV9 and TRBJ2-2, is DSGVTQTPKHLITATGQRVTLRCSPRSGDLSVYWYQQSLDQGLQFLIQYYNGEERAKGNILERFSAQQFPDLHSELNLSSLELGDSALYFCASSVRLGTGELFFGEGSRLTVL.

Here the CDR3 DNA reads TGTGCCAGCTCCTGGGGGACAGGGGATCGACTCGGAAATTCACCCCTCCACTTT. Protein sequence: CASSWGTGDRLGNSPLHF. The chain recombines TRBV5-6 with TRBJ1-6; 10 bases line up with TRBD1. The ends lost 7 bases at V and 7 bases at J; junction bases unmatched: 17. The germline V gene encodes CDR1 SGHDT and CDR2 YYEEEE. This CDR3 spans 18 amino acids. Full variable domain (remainder filled in from reference TRBV5-6 and TRBJ1-6): DAGVTQSPTHLIKTRGQQVTLRCSPKSGHDTVSWYQQALGQGPQFIFQYYEEEERQRGNFPDRFSGHQFPNYSSELNVNALLLGDSALYLCASSWGTGDRLGNSPLHFGNGTRLTVT.

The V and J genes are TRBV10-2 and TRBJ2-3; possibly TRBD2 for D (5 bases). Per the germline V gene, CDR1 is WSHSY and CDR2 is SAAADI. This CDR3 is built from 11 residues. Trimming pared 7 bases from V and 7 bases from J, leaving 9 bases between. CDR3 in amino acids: CASKSGNTQYF. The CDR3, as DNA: TGCGCCAGCAAGTCGGGGAATACGCAGTATTTT.

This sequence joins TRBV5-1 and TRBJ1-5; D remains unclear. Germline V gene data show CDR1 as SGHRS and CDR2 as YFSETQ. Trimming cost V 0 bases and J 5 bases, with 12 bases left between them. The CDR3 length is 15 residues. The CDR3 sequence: CASSLVAGSDQPQHF. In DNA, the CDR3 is TGCGCCAGCAGCTTGGTCGCAGGAAGTGATCAGCCCCAGCATTTT.

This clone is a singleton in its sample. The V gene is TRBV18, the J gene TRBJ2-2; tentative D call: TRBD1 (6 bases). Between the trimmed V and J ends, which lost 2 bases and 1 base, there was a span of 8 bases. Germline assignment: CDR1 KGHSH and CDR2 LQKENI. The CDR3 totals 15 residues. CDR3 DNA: TGTGCCAGCTCACCAGGGGGCGAGAACACCGGGGAGCTGTTTTTT. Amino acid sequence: CASSPGGENTGELFF.

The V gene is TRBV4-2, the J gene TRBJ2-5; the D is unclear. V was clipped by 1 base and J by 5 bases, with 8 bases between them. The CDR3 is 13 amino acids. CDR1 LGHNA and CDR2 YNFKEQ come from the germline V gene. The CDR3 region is CASSQGREETQYF. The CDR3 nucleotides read TGTGCCAGCAGCCAAGGTCGAGAGGAGACCCAGTACTTC.

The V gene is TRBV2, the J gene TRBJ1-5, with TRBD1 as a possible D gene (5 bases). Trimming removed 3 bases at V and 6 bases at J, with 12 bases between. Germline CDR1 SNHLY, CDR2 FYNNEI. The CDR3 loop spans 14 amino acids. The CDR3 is CASSEEGNSQPQHF. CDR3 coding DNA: TGTGCCAGCAGTGAGGAGGGGAATAGTCAGCCCCAGCATTTT.

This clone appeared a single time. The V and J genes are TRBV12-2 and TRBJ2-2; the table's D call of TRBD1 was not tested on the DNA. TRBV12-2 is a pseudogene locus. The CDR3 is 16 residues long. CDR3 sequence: CASRVDRVGGTGELFF. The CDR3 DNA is TGTGCAAGTCGCGTGGACAGGGTAGGAGGAACCGGGGAGCTGTTTTTT.

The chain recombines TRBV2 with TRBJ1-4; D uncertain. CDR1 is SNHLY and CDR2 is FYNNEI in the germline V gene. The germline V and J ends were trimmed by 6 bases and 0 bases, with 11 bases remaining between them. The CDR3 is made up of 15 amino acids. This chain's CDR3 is CASSRTVATNEKLFF. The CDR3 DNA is TGTGCCAGCAGCCGCACAGTTGCAACTAATGAAAAACTGTTTTTT.

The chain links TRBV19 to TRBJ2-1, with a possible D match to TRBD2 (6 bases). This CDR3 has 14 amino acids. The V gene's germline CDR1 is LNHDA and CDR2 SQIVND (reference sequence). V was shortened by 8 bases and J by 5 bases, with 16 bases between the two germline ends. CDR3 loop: CASSRRATDNEQFF. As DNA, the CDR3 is TGTGCCAGTTCGAGGAGGGCGACCGACAATGAGCAGTTCTTC.

For the CDR3, the DNA is TGTGCCTCCTTAGCGGGAGACCCCTACGAGCAGTACTTC. Protein: CASLAGDPYEQYF. The rearrangement links TRBV24-1 to TRBJ2-7; 9 bases line up with TRBD2. V lost 12 bases to trimming and J lost 2 bases; unmatched junction nucleotides: 7. Germline V gene data show CDR1 as KGHDR and CDR2 as SFDVKD. The CDR3 extends over 13 amino acids.

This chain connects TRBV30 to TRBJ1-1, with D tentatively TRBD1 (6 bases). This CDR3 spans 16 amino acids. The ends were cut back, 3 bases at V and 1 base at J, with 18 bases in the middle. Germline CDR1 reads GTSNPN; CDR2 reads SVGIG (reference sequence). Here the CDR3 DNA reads TGTGCCTGGAGGCACAGGGCAAGTACCACGAACACTGAAGCTTTCTTT. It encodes CAWRHRASTTNTEAFF.

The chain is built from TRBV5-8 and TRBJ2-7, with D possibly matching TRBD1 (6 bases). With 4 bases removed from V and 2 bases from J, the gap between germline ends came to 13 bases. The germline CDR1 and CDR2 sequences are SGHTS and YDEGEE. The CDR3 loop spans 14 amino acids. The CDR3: CASSLGAGTYEQYF. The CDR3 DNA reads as TGTGCCAGCAGCCTGGGGGCAGGGACCTACGAGCAGTACTTC.

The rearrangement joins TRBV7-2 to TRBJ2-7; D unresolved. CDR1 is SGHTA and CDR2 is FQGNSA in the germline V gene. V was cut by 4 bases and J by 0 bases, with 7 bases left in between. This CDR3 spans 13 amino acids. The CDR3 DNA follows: TGTGCCAGCAGCTCTCCGAGCTCCTACGAGCAGTACTTC. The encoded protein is CASSSPSSYEQYF.

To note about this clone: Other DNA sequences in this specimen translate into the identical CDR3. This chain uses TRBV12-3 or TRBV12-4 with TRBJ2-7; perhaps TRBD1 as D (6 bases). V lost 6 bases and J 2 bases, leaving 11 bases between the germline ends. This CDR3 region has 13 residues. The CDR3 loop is CASSDGQTYEQYF. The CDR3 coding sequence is TGTGCCAGCAGCGACGGACAGACCTACGAGCAGTACTTC.

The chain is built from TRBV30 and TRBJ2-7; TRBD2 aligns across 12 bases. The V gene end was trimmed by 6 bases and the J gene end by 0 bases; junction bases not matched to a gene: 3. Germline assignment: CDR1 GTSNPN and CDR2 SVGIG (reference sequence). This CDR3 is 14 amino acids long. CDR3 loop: CACLAGGSSYEQYF. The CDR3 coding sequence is TGTGCCTGTCTAGCGGGGGGGAGCTCCTACGAGCAGTACTTC.

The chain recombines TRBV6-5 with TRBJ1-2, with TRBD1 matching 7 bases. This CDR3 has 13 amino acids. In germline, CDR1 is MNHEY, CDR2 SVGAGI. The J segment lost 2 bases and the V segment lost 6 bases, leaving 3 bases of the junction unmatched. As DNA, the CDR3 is TGTGCCAGCAGCCGGGACAGCAACTATGGCTACACCTTC. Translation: CASSRDSNYGYTF.

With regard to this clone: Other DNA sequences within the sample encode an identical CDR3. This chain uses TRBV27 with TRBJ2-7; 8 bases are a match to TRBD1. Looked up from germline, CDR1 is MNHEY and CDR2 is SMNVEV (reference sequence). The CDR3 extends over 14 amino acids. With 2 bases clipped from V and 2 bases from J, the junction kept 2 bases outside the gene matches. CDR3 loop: CASSLQGAAYEQYF. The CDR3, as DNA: TGTGCCAGCAGTTTACAGGGGGCCGCCTACGAGCAGTACTTC.

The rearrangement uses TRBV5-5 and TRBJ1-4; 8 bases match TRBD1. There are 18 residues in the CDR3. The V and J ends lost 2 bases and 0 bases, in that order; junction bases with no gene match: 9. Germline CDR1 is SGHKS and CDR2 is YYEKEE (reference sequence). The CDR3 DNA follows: TGTGCCAGCAGCTTAATTCCAGGGGGCGCGGCAACTAATGAAAAACTGTTTTTT. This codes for CASSLIPGGAATNEKLFF. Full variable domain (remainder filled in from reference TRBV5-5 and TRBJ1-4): DAGVTQSPTHLIKTRGQQVTLRCSPISGHKSVSWYQQVLGQGPQFIFQYYEKEERGRGNFPDRFSARQFPNYSSELNVNALLLGDSALYLCASSLIPGGAATNEKLFFGSGTQLSVL.

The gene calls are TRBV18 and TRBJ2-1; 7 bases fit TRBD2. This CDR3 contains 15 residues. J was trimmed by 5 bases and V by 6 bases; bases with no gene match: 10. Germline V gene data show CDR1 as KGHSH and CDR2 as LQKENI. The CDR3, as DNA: TGTGCCAGCTCTCCAGCGGGACTACCAAACAATGAGCAGTTCTTC. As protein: CASSPAGLPNNEQFF.

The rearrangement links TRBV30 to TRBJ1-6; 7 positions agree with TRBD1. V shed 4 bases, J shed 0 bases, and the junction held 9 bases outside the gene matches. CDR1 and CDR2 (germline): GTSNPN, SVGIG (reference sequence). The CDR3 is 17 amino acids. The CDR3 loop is CAWNDLTGSSYNSPLHF. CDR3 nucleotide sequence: TGTGCCTGGAATGACCTGACAGGGAGCTCCTATAATTCACCCCTCCACTTT.

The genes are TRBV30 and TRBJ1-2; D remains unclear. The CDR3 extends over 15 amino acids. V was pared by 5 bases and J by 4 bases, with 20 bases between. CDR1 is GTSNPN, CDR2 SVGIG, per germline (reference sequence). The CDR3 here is CAWLKPLEGGYGYTF. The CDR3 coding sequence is TGTGCCTGGTTAAAGCCCCTAGAGGGCGGCTATGGCTACACCTTC.